The 26 T cell receptor beta chains given below trace back to one sample, sequenced in a study of cytomegalovirus exposure and HLA in healthy donors. Libraries were prepared by immunoSEQ multiplex PCR; TCRdb keeps only in-frame clonotypes and omits some of them. The data hold some 330,000 clones, with around 86% observed a single time. The specimen sequenced was PBMCs. The origin of the receptors is a woman aged 18-30 years in good health and CMV-seronegative.

The chain combines TRBV7-8 with TRBJ2-7; the D gene is possibly TRBD1 (5 bases). The germline V and J ends were trimmed by 1 base and 5 bases, with 6 bases remaining between them. The germline V gene encodes CDR1 SGHVS and CDR2 FQNEAQ. The CDR3 runs to 12 residues. The CDR3, as DNA: TGTGCCAGCAGCTTAGGCAGGGACGAGCAGTACTTC. Its translation is CASSLGRDEQYF.

The V gene is TRBV11-2, the J gene TRBJ2-1, with TRBD2 matching 9 bases. J gave up 5 bases and V 3 bases, and 5 bases lay outside the gene matches. The length of the CDR3 is 15 residues. The germline V gene encodes CDR1 SGHAT and CDR2 FQNNGV. The CDR3 loop reads CASSFLAGENNEQFF. CDR3 DNA sequence: TGTGCCAGCAGCTTTTTAGCGGGAGAAAACAATGAGCAGTTCTTC.

The chain recombines TRBV5-1 with TRBJ2-3, with D perhaps TRBD2 (5 bases). Per the germline V gene, CDR1 is SGHRS and CDR2 is YFSETQ. The CDR3 loop spans 15 amino acids. Trimming took off 1 base at V and 4 bases at J, with 13 bases between the two ends. The CDR3 region is CASSLSLSSPDTQYF. The CDR3 DNA reads TGCGCCAGCAGCTTGAGTTTGTCTAGCCCAGATACGCAGTATTTT.

This clone appeared a few times. The chain combines TRBV6-5 with TRBJ2-7; the match to TRBD2 covers 10 bases. V shed 7 bases and J 3 bases; nucleotides not matched to a gene: 6. The CDR3 runs to 14 residues. CDR1 MNHEY and CDR2 SVGAGI come from the germline V gene. This CDR3 is CASTQGLANYEQYF. CDR3 bases: TGTGCCAGCACCCAGGGACTAGCGAACTACGAGCAGTACTTC.

This chain links TRBV7-8 with TRBJ2-3; 9 positions agree with TRBD2. The trim removed 3 bases at V and 1 base at J, leaving 2 bases unmatched. The germline CDR1 and CDR2 sequences are SGHVS and FQNEAQ. The CDR3 totals 15 residues. The CDR3 DNA sequence: TGTGCCAGCAGCTTGTGGACTAGCGGCACAGATACGCAGTATTTT. This encodes CASSLWTSGTDTQYF.

The chain employs TRBV7-2 and TRBJ2-7, with 7 bases lining up with TRBD2. Germline values: CDR1 SGHTA, CDR2 FQGNSA. Losses at the gene ends were 0 bases for V and 4 bases for J; bases not matched to a gene: 15. The CDR3 sequence is 18 residues long. CDR3 sequence: CASSLARYLAAAQYEQYF. The CDR3 nucleotides are TGTGCCAGCAGCTTAGCGAGATACCTAGCGGCCGCCCAGTACGAGCAGTACTTC.

V gene TRBV28 combines with J gene TRBJ1-2, with 10 bases fitting TRBD1. CDR3 length equals 17 residues. Germline values: CDR1 MDHEN, CDR2 SYDVKM. The trim removed 6 bases at V and 2 bases at J, leaving 12 bases unmatched. The CDR3: CASRADRGVMANYGYTF. DNA of the CDR3: TGTGCCAGCAGGGCGGACAGGGGGGTGATGGCCAACTATGGCTACACCTTC.

Of note for this clone: Other DNA variants within this sample encode the same CDR3. The chain carries TRBV2 and TRBJ2-7, with TRBD2 as a possible D gene (6 bases). Deletions cut 6 bases from V and 4 bases from J, with 10 bases between. This CDR3 is built from 12 residues. Germline assignment: CDR1 SNHLY and CDR2 FYNNEI. CDR3 region: CASSAEGYEQYF. The DNA of the CDR3 is TGTGCCAGCAGCGCGGAGGGGTACGAGCAGTACTTC.

This chain joins TRBV25-1 and TRBJ2-7, with TRBD2 matching 7 bases. This CDR3 has 14 residues. The V and J ends lost 8 bases and 2 bases, in that order; junction bases with no gene match: 9. CDR1 and CDR2 from the germline V gene are MGHDK and SYGVNS. CDR3 residues: CASAYRRETYEQYF. The CDR3 region has the DNA TGTGCCAGCGCCTACAGGCGGGAGACCTACGAGCAGTACTTC.

The chain uses TRBV2 and TRBJ2-7, with 7 bases fitting TRBD1. Germline CDR1 reads SNHLY; CDR2 reads FYNNEI. V lost 0 bases, J lost 4 bases, and 3 bases stayed unmatched. This CDR3 spans 14 amino acids. Here the CDR3 DNA reads TGTGCCAGCAGTGAAGCGGGACAGACATACGAGCAGTACTTC. Its protein product is CASSEAGQTYEQYF.

The chain links TRBV5-1 to TRBJ2-1; TRBD2 is a possible D gene (6 bases). Germline V CDR1 and CDR2: SGHRS, YFSETQ. V gave up 0 bases and J gave up 6 bases, with 16 bases separating them. The CDR3 runs to 16 residues. CDR3 bases: TGCGCCAGCAGCTTGGTAGGCCTAGCGTCGGTCAATGAGCAGTTCTTC. As protein: CASSLVGLASVNEQFF.

This chain uses TRBV29-1 with TRBJ2-7; the match to TRBD1 covers 7 bases. The CDR3 is made up of 12 amino acids. V shed 4 bases, J shed 2 bases, and the junction held 2 bases outside the gene matches. Per the germline V gene, CDR1 is SQVTM and CDR2 is ANQGSEA. CDR3 sequence (DNA): TGCAGCGTTGGTACAGGGGCCTACGAGCAGTACTTC. Translating gives CSVGTGAYEQYF.

The genes are TRBV28 and TRBJ2-7; the match to TRBD2 covers 11 bases. The CDR3 has 16 amino acids. From germline, CDR1 is MDHEN and CDR2 SYDVKM. J lost 6 bases, V lost 5 bases, and 12 bases had no gene match. The CDR3 here is CASSPRELAGAGEQYF. In DNA form, the CDR3 reads TGTGCCAGCAGTCCCCGGGAACTAGCGGGAGCTGGCGAGCAGTACTTC.

The chain uses TRBV5-1 and TRBJ1-4, with a weak D call TRBD1 (5 bases). Between the trimmed V and J ends, which lost 1 base and 8 bases, there was a span of 12 bases. The germline V gene has CDR1 SGHRS and CDR2 YFSETQ. This CDR3 is 14 amino acids long. This chain's CDR3 is CASSLRPPGEKLFF. The DNA of the CDR3 is TGCGCCAGCAGCTTGCGGCCACCAGGGGAAAAACTGTTTTTT.

The chain has TRBV6-6 and TRBJ2-5; TRBD1 matches at 8 bases. This CDR3 has 16 residues. CDR1 is MNHNY and CDR2 is SVGAGI in the germline V gene (reference sequence). V dropped 8 bases and J dropped 3; count of bases not matched to a gene: 14. CDR3 sequence reads: CASRTDRGLWKETQYF. The CDR3 DNA follows: TGTGCCAGCCGAACTGACAGGGGACTTTGGAAAGAGACCCAGTACTTC.

J is TRBJ2-7 and V is TRBV10-3, with a possible D match to TRBD2 (6 bases). Between the trimmed V and J ends, which lost 5 bases and 6 bases, there was a span of 11 bases. The germline CDR1 and CDR2 sequences are ENHRY and SYGVKD. This CDR3 has 12 amino acids. In DNA form, the CDR3 reads TGTGCCATCAGTATGGGAGGACCCGAGCAGTACTTC. It encodes CAISMGGPEQYF.

J is TRBJ2-7 and V is TRBV5-4; 9 bases map to TRBD1. The trim removed 0 bases at V and 1 base at J, leaving 2 bases unmatched. CDR1 and CDR2 from the germline V gene are SGHNT and YYREEE (reference sequence). There are 15 residues in the CDR3. The CDR3 coding sequence is TGTGCCAGCAGCTTGGGACAGGGGGATTCCTACGAGCAGTACTTC. Amino acids: CASSLGQGDSYEQYF.

The chain links TRBV19 to TRBJ2-5; 7 nucleotides agree with TRBD1. The length of the CDR3 is 13 residues. The ends lost 11 bases at V and 2 bases at J; junction bases unmatched: 8. Germline V gene data show CDR1 as LNHDA and CDR2 as SQIVND (reference sequence). As DNA, the CDR3 is TGTGCCTCGGGACAGAATAGACAAGAGACCCAGTACTTC. Protein sequence: CASGQNRQETQYF.

The DNA of the CDR3 is TGTGCCAGCAGTACCACAAGGGGGAACACTGAAGCTTTCTTT. It is translated as CASSTTRGNTEAFF. The rearrangement uses TRBV6-1 and TRBJ1-1; tentative D call: TRBD1 (5 bases). V gave up 5 bases and J gave up 1 base, with 11 bases separating them. The CDR3 is 14 amino acids. The germline CDR1 and CDR2 sequences are MNHNS and SASEGT.

This chain uses TRBV30 with TRBJ1-1; 8 bases line up with TRBD1. The length of the CDR3 is 14 residues. With 0 bases clipped from V and 5 bases from J, the junction kept 5 bases outside the gene matches. Germline V CDR1 and CDR2: GTSNPN, SVGIG (reference sequence). The CDR3 coding sequence is TGTGCCTGGAGTGTTCAGGGGGCTAAGACTGAAGCTTTCTTT. Translation: CAWSVQGAKTEAFF.

V and J are TRBV18 and TRBJ2-1; 7 bases map to TRBD1. CDR3 length: 18 amino acids. The junction had 20 bases not matched to a gene; V was cut back by 3 bases and J by 9 bases. The germline V gene has CDR1 KGHSH and CDR2 LQKENI. The DNA of the CDR3 is TGTGCCAGCTCACCGATACGGGTATTACTAGTGAGGGACAGTGAGCAGTTCTTC. As protein: CASSPIRVLLVRDSEQFF.

The rearrangement joins TRBV27 to TRBJ2-7, with D perhaps TRBD1 (5 bases). Trimming cost V 0 bases and J 5 bases, with 17 bases left between them. The CDR3 has 16 amino acids. Germline CDR1 is MNHEY and CDR2 is SMNVEV (reference sequence). Written as DNA, the CDR3 is TGTGCCAGCAGTTTATCTACCTATACACAGGTCCACGAGCAGTACTTC. Protein sequence: CASSLSTYTQVHEQYF.

This chain connects TRBV6-5 to TRBJ2-1, with D possibly TRBD1 on 8 matching bases. V lost 6 bases to trimming and J lost 6 bases, with 15 bases between them. CDR1 MNHEY and CDR2 SVGAGI come from the germline V gene. This CDR3 is built from 14 residues. The DNA for the CDR3 is TGTGCCAGCAGAACAGGGGGGGTAAGCAATGAGCAGTTCTTC. It yields the protein CASRTGGVSNEQFF.

This CDR3 reads CASSPLSVGWQPGREQYF. The CDR3 DNA reads TGTGCCAGCTCACCATTAAGCGTTGGTTGGCAGCCCGGGAGGGAGCAGTACTTC. The V and J genes are TRBV18 and TRBJ2-7; 7 nucleotides agree with TRBD2. CDR1 is KGHSH, CDR2 LQKENI, per germline. V shed 2 bases and J 7 bases; nucleotides not matched to a gene: 20. The CDR3 is made up of 18 amino acids.

The chain couples TRBV7-9 to TRBJ2-7; 8 nucleotides match TRBD1. This CDR3 has 14 amino acids. Germline-derived CDR1 and CDR2 are SEHNR and FQNEAQ (reference sequence). Trimming took 2 bases from V and 2 from J; bases not matched to a gene: 2. CDR3 sequence: CASSLLQGAYEQYF. Written as DNA, the CDR3 is TGTGCCAGCAGCTTATTACAGGGGGCCTACGAGCAGTACTTC.

The chain uses TRBV7-2 and TRBJ2-5; D is perhaps TRBD2 (5 bases). The CDR3 is 15 residues long. Per the germline V gene, CDR1 is SGHTA and CDR2 is FQGNSA. Between the trimmed V and J ends, which lost 4 bases and 5 bases, there was a span of 17 bases. The CDR3: CASSSGRTGLETQYF. The CDR3 DNA follows: TGTGCCAGCAGCTCCGGTCGGACTGGATTGGAGACCCAGTACTTC. The full variable domain, in which reference TRBV7-2 and TRBJ2-5 provide the parts outside the CDR3, is GAGVSQSPSNKVTEKGKDVELRCDPISGHTALYWYRQSLGQGLEFLIYFQGNSAPDKSGLPSDRFSAERTGGSVSTLTIQRTQQEDSAVYLCASSSGRTGLETQYFGPGTRLLVL.